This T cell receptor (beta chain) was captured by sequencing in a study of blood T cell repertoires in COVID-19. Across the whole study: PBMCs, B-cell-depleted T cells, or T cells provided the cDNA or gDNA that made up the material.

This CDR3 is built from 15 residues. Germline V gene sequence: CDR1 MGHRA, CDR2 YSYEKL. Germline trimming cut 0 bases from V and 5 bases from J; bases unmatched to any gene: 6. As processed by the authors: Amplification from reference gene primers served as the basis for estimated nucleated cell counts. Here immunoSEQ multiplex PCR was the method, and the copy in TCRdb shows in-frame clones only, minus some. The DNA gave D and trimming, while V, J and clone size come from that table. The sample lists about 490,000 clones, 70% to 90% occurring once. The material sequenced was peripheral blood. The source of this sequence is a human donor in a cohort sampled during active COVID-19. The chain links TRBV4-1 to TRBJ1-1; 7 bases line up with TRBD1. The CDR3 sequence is CASSQDSDRRTEAFF. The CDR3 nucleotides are TGCGCCAGCAGCCAAGACTCGGACAGGCGGACTGAAGCTTTCTTT.